These T cell receptor beta chains were read from a single sample in a study of T cells in Graves' hyperthyroidism and ophthalmopathy. Using its own MiXCR run on the multiplex PCR reads, TCRdb lists one record per CDR3 protein. The sample lists around 250,000 distinct CDR3 sequences, approximately 23% occurring once. Material: blood. These receptors all come from a woman aged 40 to 49 with Graves' ophthalmopathy. CDR3s include the opening cysteine and the closing phenylalanine or tryptophan. The order of the fields is J gene, V gene, CDR3 protein.

>TRBJ2-4|TRBV19
CASSTHQDKGPDIQYF
>TRBJ2-2|TRBV20-1
CSASVPNTGELFF
>TRBJ2-7|TRBV28
CASSFLTGDEQYF
>TRBJ2-7|TRBV12-3/TRBV12-4
CASSSDSYEQYF
>TRBJ1-2|TRBV20-1
CSAIPSGEDTF
>TRBJ2-7|TRBV29-1
CSVRGNSYEQYF
>TRBJ2-2|TRBV15
CATLPGLDTGELFF
>TRBJ2-7|TRBV4-1
CASSQAGGRAQNEQYF
>TRBJ2-7|TRBV10-3
CAIMREGRYEQYF
>TRBJ1-1|TRBV6-1
CASSPPWVGSTEAFF
>TRBJ2-2|TRBV6-5
CASIRGAFTGELFF
>TRBJ2-7|TRBV13
CASSHMGYSGSRGEQYF
>TRBJ1-3|TRBV6-5
CASSYSTGEPHF
>TRBJ2-4|TRBV20-1
CSASPGQGKNIQYF
>TRBJ2-4|TRBV7-9
CASRTGQGANIQYF
>TRBJ2-5|TRBV7-8
CASSLAAGVKETQYF